This T cell receptor beta chain came from a study of long-term antiretroviral therapy in people with HIV (dated 2022 in TCRdb). Regarding the complete study: Collection of the earliest samples took place about a decade ahead of the 2015 WHO recommendation for immediate ART, at a time when ART was typically delayed until CD4 counts fell. Among the approximately 27 participants with HIV, ten to eleven were female. A retrospective serial study tested whether changes in peripheral blood TRB repertoire composition and diversity were associated with ART initiation and durable HIV suppression. No cross-contamination during QIAcube processing was shown when test extractions of a monoclonal T-cell line were performed alongside 33 polyclonal samples. A total of fewer than 200 cryopreserved PBMC samples were contributed to the cohort by 30 adults with confirmed HIV infection, with samples collected serially over a mean of approximately six years (range 1-12).

Broad study findings and their caveats: Narrower CDR3 length ranges were observed in HIV repertoires than in controls, and an antigen-experienced repertoire with only a slight naive shift after ART was suggested by the network structure. Inferences about post-ART repertoire changes were limited because no data were available on ART adherence, viral resistance or therapy changes. Expanded TRB clones identified before ART initiation dominated the repertoire at all time points, although this dominance fluctuated and declined in many PLHIV after ART. Samples dated from the mid-2000s to the late 2010s, and the ART regimens used may be less effective than current ones. Since PBMC availability was limited, sequencing covered only the TCR beta chain, with no alpha chain pairing. ART initiation was associated with a significant increase in TRB diversity, but diversity stayed significantly below transplant donor controls even after long-term ART. Because pre-ART samples had limited cell numbers, profiling was done on unsorted PBMC rather than on sorted CD4+ and CD8+ T cells.

This clone has just one count. Its antigen has not been determined. There are no base qualities to consult, and no much larger clone falls within one base. The immunoSEQ hsTCRB v3.0 assay was used at survey level resolution for TRB variable region sequencing. TRB sequencing targeted a depth of about 40,000-50,000 T-cell genomes per sample. Pooled TRB libraries were sequenced on an Illumina MiSeq with a v3 150-cycle kit. The paper's processing steps were these. Repertoire analysis was performed in R inside a reproducible Nextflow workflow that covered QC, data transformation and analysis. LymphoSeq2, an R package for AIRR-Seq data exploration, was used to implement custom analyses. Several samples yielding fewer than 5000 total TRB sequences were excluded, leaving more than 150 analyzed HIV repertoires. Among the roughly 200 retained HIV repertoires, 55 to 60 were collected before ART initiation and some 130 were collected after ART initiation. Repertoires were downsampled to 5000 TRB nucleotide sequences, with summary statistics averaged over 100 downsampling iterations. The analysis kept only TRB sequences whose CDR3 regions were at least seven amino acids long. Two measures captured diversity: a Shannon entropy-derived clonality score and the Gini coefficient. Repertoire networks linked the top 5000 CDR3 amino acid sequences whenever two sequences differed by an edit distance of one. GLIPH2 predicted antigen specificity groups and MHC restriction for TRB CDR3 amino acid sequences. Known CMV, EBV, HIV or tissue antigen associations were flagged by matching CDR3 amino acid sequences against VDJdb and McPAS-TCR. Pre-ART, post-ART and control groups were compared with Wilcoxon signed-rank tests and Holm-Bonferroni correction. TCRdb provides this immuneACCESS table in a form limited to in-frame rearrangements. Some clones are lacking; in checked studies, under half of them reflect an unresolved V gene, and why the rest are absent is not known. Clone size and V and J calls were adopted from that table, with D and trimming inferred from the DNA. For this sample the table gives 13,000 to 15,000 clones, of which around three quarters were detected only once. The ten biggest clones cover about 27% of the sample.

Inclusion was restricted to participants for whom at least one PBMC sample before ART initiation and at least two post-ART samples were available. All participants with HIV were treated in the United States of America. Before DNA extraction, cryopreserved samples of roughly 0.95-10 million PBMC were thawed and washed. At the time of the earliest PBMC sample for each participant with HIV, ages ranged from roughly 20 to 60 years. PBMC samples were contributed by each participant from 1-4 timepoints before ART initiation and 2-8 timepoints after ART initiation, with a median of 7 samples. For every participant, serial HIV viral load, CD4+ T-cell count, ART history and demographic data were obtained. Using a Qiagen kit on a QIAcube, genomic DNA was extracted from unsorted PBMC, with samples processed in batches of 12. The sample here was unsorted PBMCs, taken 3.1 years after starting antiretroviral therapy. This TCR came from a man in his forties with HIV.

The CDR3 amino acid sequence is: CASSSDSLSPLHF. The DNA is TGTGCCAGCAGCTCGGACAGTTTATCACCCCTCCACTTT. Rearrangement joined TRBV7-3 to TRBJ1-6; D gene: possibly TRBD1, on 6 matching bases. The germline V gene encodes CDR1 SGHTA and CDR2 FQGTGA. The CDR3 has 13 amino acids, counting the end cysteine and phenylalanine. The kept DNA is CDR3 alone, 39 bases in frame from the first base. Trimming takes 4 bases from V and 10 bases from J, and the germline ends sit 11 bases apart.